Given below is one T cell receptor (beta chain) in context. No antigen is known for it. The data originate from a study of T cell repertoires in cytomegalovirus infection. Germline lookup yields CDR1 SGHTA and CDR2 FQGNSA. The CDR3 contains 15 residues. V trimming: 1 base; J trimming: 2 bases; junction bases outside the gene matches: 2. TCRdb ran MiXCR on the reads and lists one entry per CDR3 protein. The repertoire has roughly 69,000 distinct CDR3 sequences, over 20% of them found once; the top ten carry 73%. The clonotype was recovered from a human donor in good health (CMV status not recorded). Some clones in this sample may be carry-over from other donors' samples. Here the sequenced sample was CD8+ T cells from cultured PBMCs, taken from culture after CMV antigen stimulation. The chain recombines TRBV7-2 with TRBJ2-1, with TRBD2 matching 7 bases. The CDR3 region is CASSLGLAPYNEQFF. The CDR3 DNA sequence: TGTGCCAGCAGCTTAGGACTAGCTCCCTACAATGAGCAGTTCTTC.